These 17 T cell receptor beta chains originate from one sample sequenced in a study of T cells in tuberculosis. Sequenced by immunoSEQ multiplex PCR; TCRdb stores in-frame clones only, minus some. This repertoire shows about 25,000 clones, 85% to 95% found once; its top ten account for roughly 15%. Sequenced: PBMCs. These receptors were obtained from a donor aged 10-35 years with latent tuberculosis or without tuberculosis infection. Some clones in this sample may be carry-over from other donors' samples.

This chain links TRBV9 with TRBJ2-7; 9 positions agree with TRBD1. J was trimmed by 4 bases and V by 4 bases; bases with no gene match: 6. In germline, CDR1 is SGDLS, CDR2 YYNGEE. The CDR3 loop spans 14 amino acids. CDR3 nucleotide sequence: TGTGCCAGCAGCCCCAACAGGGGGCCTTACGAGCAGTACTTC. Its protein is CASSPNRGPYEQYF.

The chain links TRBV7-3 to TRBJ2-1; 12 nucleotides match TRBD2. The CDR3 covers 17 residues. Germline CDR1 SGHTA, CDR2 FQGTGA. Trimming took 5 bases from V and 7 from J; bases not matched to a gene: 12. The CDR3 DNA follows: TGTGCCAGCAGCCACTCTAGCGGGAGGGCCGGAAGGAATGAGCAGTTCTTC. Protein product: CASSHSSGRAGRNEQFF. Combining the CDR3 with reference TRBV7-3 and TRBJ2-1 gives the whole variable domain GAGVSQTPSNKVTEKGKYVELRCDPISGHTALYWYRQSLGQGPEFLIYFQGTGAADDSGLPNDRFFAVRPEGSVSTLKIQRTERGDSAVYLCASSHSSGRAGRNEQFFGPGTRLTVL.

In its sample, this clone was seen a few times. The J gene is TRBJ2-7, the V gene TRBV19; 7 positions match TRBD1. The trim removed 5 bases at V and 2 bases at J, leaving 3 bases unmatched. This CDR3 has 13 amino acids. Germline-derived CDR1 and CDR2 are LNHDA and SQIVND (reference sequence). The CDR3 sequence: CASSLQGTYEQYF. For the CDR3, the DNA is TGTGCCAGTAGTCTACAGGGGACCTACGAGCAGTACTTC.

This rearrangement joins TRBV19 to TRBJ2-1; TRBD1 aligns across 9 bases. The CDR3 has 13 amino acids. J gave up 5 bases and V 11 bases, and 7 bases lay outside the gene matches. Germline-derived CDR1 and CDR2 are LNHDA and SQIVND (reference sequence). The CDR3: CAGGTGSHNEQFF. The CDR3 DNA reads as TGTGCCGGAGGGACAGGGTCCCACAATGAGCAGTTCTTC.

This rearrangement joins TRBV11-2 to TRBJ1-2, with D tentatively TRBD1 (6 bases). With 5 bases removed from V and 1 base from J, the gap between germline ends came to 17 bases. Germline assignment: CDR1 SGHAT and CDR2 FQNNGV. The CDR3 length is 16 residues. DNA of the CDR3: TGTGCCAGCAGCCTCTTACCAGGGGATCTTAACTATGGCTACACCTTC. Amino acids: CASSLLPGDLNYGYTF.

V gene TRBV19 combines with J gene TRBJ2-7; no definite D call. CDR1 LNHDA and CDR2 SQIVND come from the germline V gene (reference sequence). This CDR3 is built from 14 residues. Trimming removed 2 bases at V and 0 bases at J, with 8 bases between. The DNA for the CDR3 is TGTGCCAGTAGTATACGAGGATACTCCTACGAGCAGTACTTC. Its translation is CASSIRGYSYEQYF.

The genes are TRBV21-1 and TRBJ1-3. TRBV21-1 is flagged as a pseudogene. The CDR3 covers 17 residues. The CDR3 nucleotides read TGTGCCAGCAGCATTCCGACCGTTCCTAGCTCTGGAAACACCATATATTTT. Translated: CASSIPTVPSSGNTIYF.

This chain connects TRBV15 to TRBJ2-4; D might be TRBD2 (6 bases). Germline V lookup: CDR1 LNHNV, CDR2 YYDKDF (reference sequence). Trimming pared 0 bases from V and 0 bases from J, leaving 9 bases between. CDR3 length: 16 amino acids. CDR3 residues: CATSRDWREAKNIQYF. The CDR3 region has the DNA TGTGCCACCAGCAGAGATTGGCGGGAAGCCAAAAACATTCAGTACTTC. Full variable domain (remainder filled in from reference TRBV15 and TRBJ2-4): DAMVIQNPRYQVTQFGKPVTLSCSQTLNHNVMYWYQQKSSQAPKLLFHYYDKDFNNEADTPDNFQSRRPNTSFCFLDIRSPGLGDTAMYLCATSRDWREAKNIQYFGAGTRLSVL.

The CDR3 DNA follows: TGTGCCAGCAGCTGGACAGGGGGCGGGGAGACCCAGTACTTC. This encodes CASSWTGGGETQYF. V gene TRBV5-5 combines with J gene TRBJ2-5; 11 positions match TRBD1. V shed 3 bases and J 5 bases; nucleotides not matched to a gene: 3. The CDR3 contains 14 residues. Germline CDR1 is SGHKS and CDR2 is YYEKEE (reference sequence).

The rearrangement joins TRBV2 to TRBJ1-4; no definite D call. Germline CDR1 and CDR2: SNHLY and FYNNEI. The CDR3 covers 14 residues. V gave up 4 bases and J gave up 8 bases, with 14 bases separating them. The CDR3 DNA reads TGTGCCAGCAGTGTCCTATTGGCAGGAGAAAAACTGTTTTTT. The encoded protein is CASSVLLAGEKLFF. Based on the CDR3 plus reference TRBV2 and TRBJ1-4, the full variable domain is EPEVTQTPSHQVTQMGQEVILRCVPISNHLYFYWYRQILGQKVEFLVSFYNNEISEKSEIFDDQFSVERPDGSNFTLKIRSTKLEDSAMYFCASSVLLAGEKLFFGSGTQLSVL.

The genes are TRBV18 and TRBJ2-7; TRBD1 agrees at 7 bases. Germline lookup yields CDR1 KGHSH and CDR2 LQKENI. The V gene end was trimmed by 4 bases and the J gene end by 3 bases; junction bases not matched to a gene: 6. The length of the CDR3 is 14 residues. CDR3 DNA: TGTGCCAGCTCACGCGGACAGGCACTCTACGAGCAGTACTTC. This encodes CASSRGQALYEQYF. The full variable domain, rest sourced from reference TRBV18 and TRBJ2-7, is NAGVMQNPRHLVRRRGQEARLRCSPMKGHSHVYWYRQLPEEGLKFMVYLQKENIIDESGMPKERFSAEFPKEGPSILRIQQVVRGDSAAYFCASSRGQALYEQYFGPGTRLTVT.

The gene calls are TRBV19 and TRBJ1-5; 8 bases are shared with TRBD1. Germline V gene sequence: CDR1 LNHDA, CDR2 SQIVND (reference sequence). The CDR3 has 16 amino acids. With 10 bases clipped from V and 0 bases from J, the junction kept 11 bases outside the gene matches. CDR3 bases: TGTGCCAACGGCCGGGACAGGATTACTAGCAATCAGCCCCAGCATTTT. Amino acid sequence: CANGRDRITSNQPQHF. The full variable domain, completed using reference TRBV19 and TRBJ1-5, is DGGITQSPKYLFRKEGQNVTLSCEQNLNHDAMYWYRQDPGQGLRLIYYSQIVNDFQKGDIAEGYSVSREKKESFPLTVTSAQKNPTAFYLCANGRDRITSNQPQHFGDGTRLSIL.

J is TRBJ2-7 and V is TRBV6-5; weak D call: TRBD1 (6 bases). Germline assignment: CDR1 MNHEY and CDR2 SVGAGI. Trimming left V 5 bases short and J 1 base short, with 15 bases between. The CDR3 contains 15 residues. The CDR3 DNA sequence: TGTGCCAGCAGTCGACGACAGGACCCATCCTACGAGCAGTACTTC. Residues: CASSRRQDPSYEQYF.

CDR3 nucleotides: TGTGCCAGTAGTATAAGGAGGCGGGAGGCCTATGGCTACACCTTC. Its protein is CASSIRRREAYGYTF. V gene TRBV19 combines with J gene TRBJ1-2, with no clear D. CDR3 size: 15 residues. Per germline, CDR1 LNHDA and CDR2 SQIVND (reference sequence). Trimming stripped 2 bases from V and 4 bases from J, with 14 bases between.

The genes are TRBV6-4 and TRBJ2-7; 7 bases are shared with TRBD1. J was trimmed by 3 bases and V by 5 bases; bases with no gene match: 4. CDR3 size: 13 residues. Germline-derived CDR1 and CDR2 are MRHNA and SNTAGT. The DNA of the CDR3 is TGTGCCAGCAGTAGGGGGCCGAGCTACGAGCAGTACTTC. Translated, it gives CASSRGPSYEQYF.

The chain couples TRBV5-1 to TRBJ2-2, with TRBD1 identical over 9 bases. Germline V gene data show CDR1 as SGHRS and CDR2 as YFSETQ. CDR3 length: 15 amino acids. Trimming cost V 6 bases and J 2 bases; bases outside gene matches: 5. The CDR3 spells CASKGQGANTGELFF. DNA for the CDR3: TGCGCCAGCAAGGGACAGGGTGCAAACACCGGGGAGCTGTTTTTT. Together with reference TRBV5-1 and TRBJ2-2, the CDR3 gives the full variable domain: KAGVTQTPRYLIKTRGQQVTLSCSPISGHRSVSWYQQTPGQGLQFLFEYFSETQRNKGNFPGRFSGRQFSNSRSEMNVSTLELGDSALYLCASKGQGANTGELFFGEGSRLTVL.

This rearrangement joins TRBV28 to TRBJ2-7; 9 positions match TRBD1. The V and J ends lost 5 bases and 5 bases, in that order; junction bases with no gene match: 7. This CDR3 comprises 14 residues. The V gene's germline CDR1 is MDHEN and CDR2 SYDVKM. The CDR3 bases are TGTGCCAGCAGTGCAAACAGGGGGCCCAACGAGCAGTACTTC. It specifies CASSANRGPNEQYF.